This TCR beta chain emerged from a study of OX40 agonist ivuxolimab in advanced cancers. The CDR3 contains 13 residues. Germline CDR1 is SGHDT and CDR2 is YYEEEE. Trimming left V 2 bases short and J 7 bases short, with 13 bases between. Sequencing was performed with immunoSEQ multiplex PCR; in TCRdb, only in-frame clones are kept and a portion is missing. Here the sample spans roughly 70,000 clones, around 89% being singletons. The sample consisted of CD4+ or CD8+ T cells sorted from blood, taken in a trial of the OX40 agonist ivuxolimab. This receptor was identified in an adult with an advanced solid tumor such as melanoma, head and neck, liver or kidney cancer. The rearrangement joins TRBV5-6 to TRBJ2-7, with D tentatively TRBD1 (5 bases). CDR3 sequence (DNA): TGTGCCAGCAGCTTACCAGGGCTGAGGGAGCAGTACTTC. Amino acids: CASSLPGLREQYF.